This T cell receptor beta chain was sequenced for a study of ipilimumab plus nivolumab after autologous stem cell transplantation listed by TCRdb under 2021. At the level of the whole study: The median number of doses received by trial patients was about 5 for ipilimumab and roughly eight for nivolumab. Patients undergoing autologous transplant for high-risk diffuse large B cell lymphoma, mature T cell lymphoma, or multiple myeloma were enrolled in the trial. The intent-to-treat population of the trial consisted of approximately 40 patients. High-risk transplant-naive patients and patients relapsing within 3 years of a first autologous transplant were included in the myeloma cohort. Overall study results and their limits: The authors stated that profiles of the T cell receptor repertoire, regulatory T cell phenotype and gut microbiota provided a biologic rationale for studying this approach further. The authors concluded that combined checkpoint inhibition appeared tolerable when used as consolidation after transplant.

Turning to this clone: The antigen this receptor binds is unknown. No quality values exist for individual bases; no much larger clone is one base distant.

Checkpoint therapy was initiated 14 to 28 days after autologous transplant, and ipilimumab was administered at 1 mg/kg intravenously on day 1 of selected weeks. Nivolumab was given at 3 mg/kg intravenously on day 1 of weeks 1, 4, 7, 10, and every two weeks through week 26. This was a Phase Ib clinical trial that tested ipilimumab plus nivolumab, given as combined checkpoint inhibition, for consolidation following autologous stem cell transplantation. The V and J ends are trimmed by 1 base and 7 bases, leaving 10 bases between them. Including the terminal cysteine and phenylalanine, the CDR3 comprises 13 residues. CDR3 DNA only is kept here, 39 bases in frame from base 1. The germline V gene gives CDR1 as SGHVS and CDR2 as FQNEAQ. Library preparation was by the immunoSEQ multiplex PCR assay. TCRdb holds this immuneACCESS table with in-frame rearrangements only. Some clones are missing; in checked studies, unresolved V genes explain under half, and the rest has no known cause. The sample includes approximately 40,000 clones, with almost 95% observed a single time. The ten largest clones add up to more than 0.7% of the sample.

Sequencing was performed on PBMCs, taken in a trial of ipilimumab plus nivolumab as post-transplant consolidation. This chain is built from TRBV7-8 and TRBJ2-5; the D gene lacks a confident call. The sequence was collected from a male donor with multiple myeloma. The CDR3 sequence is CASSLGPGVTQYF. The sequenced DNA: TGTGCCAGCAGCTTAGGTCCTGGGGTGACCCAGTACTTC.